Listed below are T cell receptor beta chains from one sample, sequenced in a study of T-cell memory formation after mild COVID-19. Each CDR3 protein gets one entry after TCRdb re-called the 5' RACE reads with MiXCR. The sample has 500,000 to 550,000 distinct CDR3 sequences, around 21% seen once. The sequenced material came from PBMCs or a T cell subset sorted from them (not recorded which). The receptors were sampled from an adult woman who had mild COVID-19 (a few samples of this study predate the infection). Cell type and time point are not known. Both conserved end residues are part of each CDR3. The order of the fields is clone size, V gene, J gene, D gene, CDR3 DNA, CDR3 protein. A D gene is named only where the DNA matches it firmly. Size is omitted from some rows. Given values are once, few, many or a class for expanded clones.

NA,TRBV3-1,TRBJ2-7,NA,TGTGCCAGCAGCCAATTGAGCGAGCAGTACTTC,CASSQLSEQYF
few,TRBV30,TRBJ2-7,NA,TGTGCCTGGAGTCGACGAGGGATCTACTACGAGCAGTACTTC,CAWSRRGIYYEQYF
NA,TRBV7-8,TRBJ2-7,NA,TGTGCCAGCAGTTGGACTCCGGGAAACTACGAGCAGTACTTC,CASSWTPGNYEQYF
NA,TRBV7-2,TRBJ1-3,NA,TGTGCCAGCAGCTTAGCAATCTTCTCTGGAAACACCATATATTTT,CASSLAIFSGNTIYF
few,TRBV25-1,TRBJ2-7,NA,TGTGCCAGCAGTGAGACAGGAAGTAGGGCCTACGAGCAGTACTTC,CASSETGSRAYEQYF
NA,TRBV4-2,TRBJ2-7,TRBD2,TGTGCCAGCAGCCAGCCCGGGGGGGCAACATCGCCTGAGCAGTACTTC,CASSQPGGATSPEQYF
many,TRBV12-3/TRBV12-4,TRBJ2-2,NA,TGTGCCAGCAGTTTTCTGTCTCCCGGGGAGCTGTTTTTT,CASSFLSPGELFF
NA,TRBV5-1,TRBJ2-7,NA,TGCGCCAGCAGCTTGACGGACAGACCCTACGAGCAGTACTTC,CASSLTDRPYEQYF
few,TRBV24-1,TRBJ2-3,NA,TGTGCCACCAGTGATCCCGGGACCTTCCAACGAGATACGCAGTATTTT,CATSDPGTFQRDTQYF
NA,TRBV6-6,TRBJ1-1,NA,TGTGCCAGCAGCCACCAGGTCGGGACTGAAGCTTTCTTT,CASSHQVGTEAFF
few,TRBV9,TRBJ1-2,TRBD1,TGTGCCAGCAGCGGGACAGGGCGAGGTGGCTACACCTTC,CASSGTGRGGYTF
NA,TRBV25-1,TRBJ2-7,TRBD1,TGTGCCAGCAGTCGTGACAGGGCTGAAGAGCAGTACTTC,CASSRDRAEEQYF